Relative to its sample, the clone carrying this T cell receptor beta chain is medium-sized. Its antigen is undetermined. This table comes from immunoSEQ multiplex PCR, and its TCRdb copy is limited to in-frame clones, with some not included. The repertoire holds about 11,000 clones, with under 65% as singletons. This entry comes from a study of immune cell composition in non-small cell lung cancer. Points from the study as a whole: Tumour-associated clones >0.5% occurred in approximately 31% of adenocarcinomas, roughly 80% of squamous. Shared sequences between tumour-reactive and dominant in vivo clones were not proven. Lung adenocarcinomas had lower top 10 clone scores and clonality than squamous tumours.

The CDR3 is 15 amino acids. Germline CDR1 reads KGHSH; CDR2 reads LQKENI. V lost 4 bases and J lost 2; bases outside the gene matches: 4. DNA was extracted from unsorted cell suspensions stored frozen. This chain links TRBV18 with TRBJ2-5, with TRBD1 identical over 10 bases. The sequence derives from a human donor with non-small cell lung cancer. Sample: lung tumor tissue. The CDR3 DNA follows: TGTGCCAGCTCACACCGGGACAGGGGTCAAGAGACCCAGTACTTC. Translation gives CASSHRDRGQETQYF.